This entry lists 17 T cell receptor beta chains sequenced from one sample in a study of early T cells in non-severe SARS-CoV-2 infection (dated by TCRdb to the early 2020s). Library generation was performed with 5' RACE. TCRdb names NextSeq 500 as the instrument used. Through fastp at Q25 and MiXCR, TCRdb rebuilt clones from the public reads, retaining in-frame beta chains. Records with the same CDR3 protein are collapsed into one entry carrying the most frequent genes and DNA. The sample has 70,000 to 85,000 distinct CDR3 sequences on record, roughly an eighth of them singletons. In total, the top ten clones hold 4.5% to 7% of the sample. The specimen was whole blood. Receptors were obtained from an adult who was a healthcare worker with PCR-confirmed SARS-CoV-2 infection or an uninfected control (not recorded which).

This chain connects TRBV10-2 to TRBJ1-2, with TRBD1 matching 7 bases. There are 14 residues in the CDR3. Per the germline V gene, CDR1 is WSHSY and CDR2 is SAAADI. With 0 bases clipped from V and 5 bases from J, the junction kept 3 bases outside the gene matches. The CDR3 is CASSESAGGYGYTF. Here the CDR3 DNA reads TGCGCCAGCAGTGAGTCGGCAGGGGGATATGGCTACACCTTC.

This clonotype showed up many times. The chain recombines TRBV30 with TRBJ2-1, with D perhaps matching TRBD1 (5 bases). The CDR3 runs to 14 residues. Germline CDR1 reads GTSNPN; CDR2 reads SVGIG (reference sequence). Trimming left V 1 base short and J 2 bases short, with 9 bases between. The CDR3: CAWSAVTAYNEQFF. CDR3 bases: TGTGCCTGGAGTGCCGTGACAGCCTACAATGAGCAGTTCTTC.

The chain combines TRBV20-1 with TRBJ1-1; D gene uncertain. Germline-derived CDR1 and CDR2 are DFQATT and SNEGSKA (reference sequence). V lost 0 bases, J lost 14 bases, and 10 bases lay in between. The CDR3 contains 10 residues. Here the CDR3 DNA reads TGCAGTGCTAGAGATCCGACCCTCTTCTTT. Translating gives CSARDPTLFF.

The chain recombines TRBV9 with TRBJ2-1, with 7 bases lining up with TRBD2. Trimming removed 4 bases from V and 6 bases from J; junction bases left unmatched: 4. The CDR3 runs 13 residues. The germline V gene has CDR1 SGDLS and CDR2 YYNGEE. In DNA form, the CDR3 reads TGTGCCAGCAGCCGTTCGGGGGGCAATGAGCAGTTCTTC. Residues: CASSRSGGNEQFF.

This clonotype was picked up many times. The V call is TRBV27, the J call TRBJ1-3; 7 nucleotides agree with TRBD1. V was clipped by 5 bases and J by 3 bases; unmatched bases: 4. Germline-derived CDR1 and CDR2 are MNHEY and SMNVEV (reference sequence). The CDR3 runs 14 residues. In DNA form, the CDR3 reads TGTGCCAGCAGTCTCACAGGGGTTGGAAACACCATATATTTT. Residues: CASSLTGVGNTIYF.

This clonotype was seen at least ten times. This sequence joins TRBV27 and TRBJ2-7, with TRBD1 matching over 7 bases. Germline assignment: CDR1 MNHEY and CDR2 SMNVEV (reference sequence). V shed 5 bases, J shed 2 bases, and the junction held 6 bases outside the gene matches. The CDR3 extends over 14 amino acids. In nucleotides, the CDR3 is TGTGCCAGCAGTCCGAGAGGGACAGCCTACGAGCAGTACTTC. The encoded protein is CASSPRGTAYEQYF.

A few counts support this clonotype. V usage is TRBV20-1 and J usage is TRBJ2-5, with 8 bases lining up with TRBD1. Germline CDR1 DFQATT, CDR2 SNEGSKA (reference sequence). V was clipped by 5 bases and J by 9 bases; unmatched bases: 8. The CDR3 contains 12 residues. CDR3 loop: CSAQGQVVAQYF. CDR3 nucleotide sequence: TGCAGTGCTCAGGGACAGGTTGTCGCCCAGTACTTC.

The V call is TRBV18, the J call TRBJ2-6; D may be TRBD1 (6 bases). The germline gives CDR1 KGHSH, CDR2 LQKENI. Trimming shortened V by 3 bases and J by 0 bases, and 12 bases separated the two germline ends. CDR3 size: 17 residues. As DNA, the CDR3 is TGTGCCAGCTCACCGGGGACACCAAGCTCTGGGGCCAACGTCCTGACTTTC. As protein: CASSPGTPSSGANVLTF. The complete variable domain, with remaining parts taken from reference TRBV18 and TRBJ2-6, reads NAGVMQNPRHLVRRRGQEARLRCSPMKGHSHVYWYRQLPEEGLKFMVYLQKENIIDESGMPKERFSAEFPKEGPSILRIQQVVRGDSAAYFCASSPGTPSSGANVLTFGAGSRLTVL.

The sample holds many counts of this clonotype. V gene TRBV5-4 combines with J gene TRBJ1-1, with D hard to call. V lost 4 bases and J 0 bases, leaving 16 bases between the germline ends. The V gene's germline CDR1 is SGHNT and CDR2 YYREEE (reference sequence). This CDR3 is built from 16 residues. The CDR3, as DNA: TGTGCCAGCAGCCCCGATCCCAGCCTCATGAACACTGAAGCTTTCTTT. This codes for CASSPDPSLMNTEAFF.

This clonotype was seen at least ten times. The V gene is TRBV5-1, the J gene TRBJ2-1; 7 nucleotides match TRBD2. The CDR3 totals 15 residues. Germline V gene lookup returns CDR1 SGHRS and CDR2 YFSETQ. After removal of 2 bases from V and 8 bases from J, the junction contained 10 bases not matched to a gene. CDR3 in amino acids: CASSLSGISRDEQFF. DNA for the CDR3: TGCGCCAGCAGCTTAAGCGGGATTTCAAGGGATGAGCAGTTCTTC.

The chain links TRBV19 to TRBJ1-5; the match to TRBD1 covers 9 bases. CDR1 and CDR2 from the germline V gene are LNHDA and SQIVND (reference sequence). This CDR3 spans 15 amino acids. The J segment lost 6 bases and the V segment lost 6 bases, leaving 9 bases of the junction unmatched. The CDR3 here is CASSKTGGAGQPQHF. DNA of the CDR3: TGTGCCAGTAGCAAAACAGGGGGCGCCGGTCAGCCCCAGCATTTT.

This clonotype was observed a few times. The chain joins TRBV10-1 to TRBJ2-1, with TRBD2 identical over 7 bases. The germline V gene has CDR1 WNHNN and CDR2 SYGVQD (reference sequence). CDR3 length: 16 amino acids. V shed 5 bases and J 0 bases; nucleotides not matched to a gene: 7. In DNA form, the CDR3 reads TGCGCCAGCAGTCCTCTTCTAGCGGACTCCTACAATGAGCAGTTCTTC. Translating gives CASSPLLADSYNEQFF.

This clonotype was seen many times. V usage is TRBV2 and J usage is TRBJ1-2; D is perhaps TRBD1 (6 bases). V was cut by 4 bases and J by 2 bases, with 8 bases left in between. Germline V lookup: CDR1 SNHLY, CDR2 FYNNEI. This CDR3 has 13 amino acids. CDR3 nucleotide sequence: TGTGCCAGCAGTGGACAGGAGAACTATGGCTACACCTTC. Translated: CASSGQENYGYTF.

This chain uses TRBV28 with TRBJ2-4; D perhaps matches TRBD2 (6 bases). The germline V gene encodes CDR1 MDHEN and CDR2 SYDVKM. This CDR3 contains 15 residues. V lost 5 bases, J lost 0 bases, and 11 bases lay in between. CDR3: CASSLREVAKNIQYF. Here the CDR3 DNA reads TGTGCCAGCAGTCTCAGGGAGGTAGCCAAAAACATTCAGTACTTC. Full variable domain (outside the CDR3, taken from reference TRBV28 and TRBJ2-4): DVKVTQSSRYLVKRTGEKVFLECVQDMDHENMFWYRQDPGLGLRLIYFSYDVKMKEKGDIPEGYSVSREKKERFSLILESASTNQTSMYLCASSLREVAKNIQYFGAGTRLSVL.

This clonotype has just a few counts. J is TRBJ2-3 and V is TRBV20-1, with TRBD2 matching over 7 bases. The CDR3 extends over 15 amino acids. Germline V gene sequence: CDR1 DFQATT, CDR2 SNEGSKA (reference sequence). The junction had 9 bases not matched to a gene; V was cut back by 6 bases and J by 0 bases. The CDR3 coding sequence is TGCAGTGCCCCAGCGGGACGGGGGAGCACAGATACGCAGTATTTT. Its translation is CSAPAGRGSTDTQYF.

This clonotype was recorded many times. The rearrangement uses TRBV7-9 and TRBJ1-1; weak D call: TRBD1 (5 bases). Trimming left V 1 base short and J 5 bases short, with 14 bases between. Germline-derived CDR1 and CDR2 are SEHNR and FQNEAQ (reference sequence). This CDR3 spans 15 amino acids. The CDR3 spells CASSLGGLAGTEAFF. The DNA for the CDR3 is TGTGCCAGCAGCTTAGGGGGACTAGCGGGGACTGAAGCTTTCTTT.

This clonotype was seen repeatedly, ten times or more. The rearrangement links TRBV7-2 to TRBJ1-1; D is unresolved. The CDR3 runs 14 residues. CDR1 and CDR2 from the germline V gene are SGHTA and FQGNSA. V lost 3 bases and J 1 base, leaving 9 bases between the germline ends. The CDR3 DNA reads TGTGCCAGCAGCTTTGGACGGGGGAACACTGAAGCTTTCTTT. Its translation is CASSFGRGNTEAFF.